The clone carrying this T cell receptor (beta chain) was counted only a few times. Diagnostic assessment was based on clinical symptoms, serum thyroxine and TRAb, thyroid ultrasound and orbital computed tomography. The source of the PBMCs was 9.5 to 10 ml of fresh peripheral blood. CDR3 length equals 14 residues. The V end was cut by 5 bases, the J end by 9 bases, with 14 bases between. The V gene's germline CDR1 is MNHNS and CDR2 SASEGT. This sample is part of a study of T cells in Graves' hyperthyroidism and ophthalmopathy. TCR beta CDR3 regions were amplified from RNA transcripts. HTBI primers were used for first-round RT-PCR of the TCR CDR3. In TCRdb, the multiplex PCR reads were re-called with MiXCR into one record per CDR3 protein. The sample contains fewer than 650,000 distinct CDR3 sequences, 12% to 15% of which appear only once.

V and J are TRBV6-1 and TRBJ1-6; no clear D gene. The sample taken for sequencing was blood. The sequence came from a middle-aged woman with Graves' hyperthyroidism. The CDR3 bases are TGTGCCAGCAGTTGGGCCCAAGGGAGTTCACCCCTCCACTTT. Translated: CASSWAQGSSPLHF.